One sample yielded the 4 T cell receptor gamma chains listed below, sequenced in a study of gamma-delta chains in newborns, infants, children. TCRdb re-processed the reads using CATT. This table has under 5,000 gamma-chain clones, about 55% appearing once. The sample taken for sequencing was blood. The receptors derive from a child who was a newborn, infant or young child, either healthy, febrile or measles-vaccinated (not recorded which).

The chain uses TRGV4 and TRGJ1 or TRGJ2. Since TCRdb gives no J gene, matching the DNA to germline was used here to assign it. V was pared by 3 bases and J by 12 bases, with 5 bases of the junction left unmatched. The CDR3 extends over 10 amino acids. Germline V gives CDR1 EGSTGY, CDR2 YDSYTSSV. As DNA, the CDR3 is TGTGCCACCTGGGATAAGGGGAAACTCTTT. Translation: CATWDKGKLF.

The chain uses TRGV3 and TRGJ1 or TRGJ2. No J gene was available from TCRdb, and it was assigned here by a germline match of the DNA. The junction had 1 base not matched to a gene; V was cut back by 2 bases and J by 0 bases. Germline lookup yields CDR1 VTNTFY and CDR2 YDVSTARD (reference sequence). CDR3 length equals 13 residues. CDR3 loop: CATWDMNYYKKLF. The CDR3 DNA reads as TGTGCCACCTGGGACATGAATTATTATAAGAAACTCTTT.

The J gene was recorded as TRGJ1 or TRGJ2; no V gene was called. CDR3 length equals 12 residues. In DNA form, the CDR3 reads TGTGCCACCTGGGTTACCGCCGATAAGAAACTCTTT. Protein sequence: CATWVTADKKLF.

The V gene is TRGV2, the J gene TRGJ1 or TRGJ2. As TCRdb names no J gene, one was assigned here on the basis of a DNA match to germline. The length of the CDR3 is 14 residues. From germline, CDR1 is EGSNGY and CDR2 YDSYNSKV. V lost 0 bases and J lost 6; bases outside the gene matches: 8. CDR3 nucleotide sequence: TGTGCCACCTGGGACGGGCAGTGTTTTTATAAGAAACTCTTT. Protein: CATWDGQCFYKKLF.